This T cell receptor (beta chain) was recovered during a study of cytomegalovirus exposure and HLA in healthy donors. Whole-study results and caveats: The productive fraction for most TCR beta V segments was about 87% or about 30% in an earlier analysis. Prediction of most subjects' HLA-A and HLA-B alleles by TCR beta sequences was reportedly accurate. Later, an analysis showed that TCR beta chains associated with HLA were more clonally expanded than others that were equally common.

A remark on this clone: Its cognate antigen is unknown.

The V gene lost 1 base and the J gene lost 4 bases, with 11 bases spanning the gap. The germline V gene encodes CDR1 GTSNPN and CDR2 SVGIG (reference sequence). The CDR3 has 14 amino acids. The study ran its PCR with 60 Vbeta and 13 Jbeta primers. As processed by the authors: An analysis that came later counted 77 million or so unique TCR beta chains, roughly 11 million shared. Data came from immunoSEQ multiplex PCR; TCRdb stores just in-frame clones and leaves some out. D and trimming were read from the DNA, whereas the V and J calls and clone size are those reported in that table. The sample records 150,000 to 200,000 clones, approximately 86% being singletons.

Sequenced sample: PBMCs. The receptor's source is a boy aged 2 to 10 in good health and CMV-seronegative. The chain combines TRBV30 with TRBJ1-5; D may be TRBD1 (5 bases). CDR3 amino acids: CAWSGLKGNQPQHF. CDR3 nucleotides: TGTGCCTGGAGTGGGTTGAAGGGGAATCAGCCCCAGCATTTT.